A selection of T cell receptor beta chains follows, all from one sample in a study of T-cell reconstitution after alpha-beta-depleted transplantation in children. TCRdb re-analysed the PCR reads in MiXCR, keeping a single row per CDR3 protein. The sample consists of approximately 500,000 distinct CDR3 sequences, over 20% of them appearing once. The sample here was PBMCs, taken before TCRalphabeta/CD19-depleted stem cell transplant. These receptors came from a boy in the first two years of life with Wiskott-Aldrich syndrome, due to receive a stem cell transplant. Each CDR3 is given without its conserved first and last residue. The order of the fields is CDR3 protein, J gene, D gene, V gene. D genes are given only for firm matches.

SARRLAGVYEQF TRBJ2-1 TRBD2 TRBV20-1
ASSLDRENEQF TRBJ2-1 NA TRBV7-7
ASSPWREGYSYEQY TRBJ2-7 TRBD2 TRBV7-1
ASSRDCLY TRBJ2-5 NA TRBV6-6
ASSSSSGRVVGELF TRBJ2-2 TRBD2 TRBV12-3/TRBV12-4
ASDEGRPNQPQH TRBJ1-5 NA TRBV21-1
ASSLVPDYEQY TRBJ2-7 NA TRBV5-1
SASAIQETQY TRBJ2-5 NA TRBV20-1
ASGSLTEAF TRBJ1-1 NA TRBV19
ASSLGSSQFRRLYTEAF TRBJ1-1 NA TRBV3-1
SASPLGQGHTDTQY TRBJ2-3 NA TRBV20-1
SVVRGQGDGYT TRBJ1-2 TRBD1 TRBV29-1
ASRAAQETQY TRBJ2-5 NA TRBV6-1
ATSDRDGPTDTQY TRBJ2-3 NA TRBV24-1
ASSLSPSASYNEQF TRBJ2-1 NA TRBV5-1